Below, 18 T cell receptor beta chains from the same sample are listed, as sequenced in a study of blood T cell repertoires in COVID-19. The method was immunoSEQ multiplex PCR; TCRdb's version includes in-frame clones alone and lacks a portion of them. The top ten hold more than 1.5% of the sample, which has hundreds of thousands of clones, 85% to 90% seen once. The sample consisted of PBMCs or T cells enriched from blood (not recorded which). The receptors stem from a man between 40 and 49 years old who had recovered from COVID-19.

The chain has TRBV6-5 and TRBJ1-2, with 8 bases matching TRBD1. Germline CDR1 MNHEY, CDR2 SVGAGI. The CDR3 has 14 residues. After removal of 6 bases from V and 4 bases from J, the junction contained 7 bases not matched to a gene. The CDR3 spells CASSDPGTGYGYTF. The DNA for the CDR3 is TGTGCCAGCAGCGACCCCGGGACAGGCTATGGCTACACCTTC.

J is TRBJ2-7 and V is TRBV19; TRBD2 agrees at 10 bases. Germline V gene lookup returns CDR1 LNHDA and CDR2 SQIVND (reference sequence). There are 14 residues in the CDR3. J gave up 3 bases and V 10 bases, and 9 bases lay outside the gene matches. This CDR3 reads CATRRASGGYEQYF. The CDR3, as DNA: TGTGCCACAAGGCGCGCTAGCGGGGGCTACGAGCAGTACTTC. Drawing the rest from reference TRBV19 and TRBJ2-7, the complete variable domain is DGGITQSPKYLFRKEGQNVTLSCEQNLNHDAMYWYRQDPGQGLRLIYYSQIVNDFQKGDIAEGYSVSREKKESFPLTVTSAQKNPTAFYLCATRRASGGYEQYFGPGTRLTVT.

The rearrangement links TRBV5-1 to TRBJ2-7; maybe TRBD2 (5 bases). The CDR3 extends over 13 amino acids. From germline, CDR1 is SGHRS and CDR2 YFSETQ. V lost 4 bases and J 2 bases, leaving 10 bases between the germline ends. The CDR3: CASSTTGTYEQYF. CDR3 sequence (DNA): TGCGCCAGCAGCACGACGGGAACCTACGAGCAGTACTTC.

The rearrangement uses TRBV27 and TRBJ2-7; 8 bases match TRBD1. CDR3 length equals 16 residues. Trimming removed 5 bases from V and 0 bases from J; junction bases left unmatched: 9. The germline CDR1 and CDR2 sequences are MNHEY and SMNVEV (reference sequence). CDR3 nucleotides: TGTGCCAGCAGTAGTCGACAGGGGTTGTTCTCCTACGAGCAGTACTTC. It translates to CASSSRQGLFSYEQYF.

This clone came up a few times. The CDR3 here is CASSKTGGRADTQYF. CDR3 in DNA: TGTGCCAGCAGTAAAACAGGGGGCAGGGCAGATACGCAGTATTTT. The chain combines TRBV7-9 with TRBJ2-3; 9 nucleotides agree with TRBD1. The CDR3 covers 15 residues. The germline V gene encodes CDR1 SEHNR and CDR2 FQNEAQ (reference sequence). V trimming: 6 bases; J trimming: 4 bases; junction bases outside the gene matches: 8.

This sequence joins TRBV30 and TRBJ2-7, with D perhaps TRBD2 (6 bases). The CDR3 covers 12 residues. V was cut by 4 bases and J by 0 bases, with 7 bases left in between. Germline CDR1 is GTSNPN and CDR2 is SVGIG (reference sequence). CDR3 loop: CAWTSASYEQYF. The CDR3 DNA is TGTGCCTGGACTAGCGCCTCCTACGAGCAGTACTTC.

V gene TRBV6-5 combines with J gene TRBJ2-2; TRBD2 might be the D (5 bases). V lost 8 bases and J 0 bases, leaving 10 bases between the germline ends. Per the germline V gene, CDR1 is MNHEY and CDR2 is SVGAGI. This CDR3 has 14 residues. The CDR3 loop is CASYPGTNTGELFF. CDR3 DNA sequence: TGTGCCAGCTATCCCGGGACGAACACCGGGGAGCTGTTTTTT.

The chain employs TRBV15 and TRBJ2-3; 9 bases map to TRBD2. Germline values: CDR1 LNHNV, CDR2 YYDKDF (reference sequence). V lost 1 base to trimming and J lost 1 base; unmatched junction nucleotides: 3. The CDR3 length is 16 residues. CDR3 bases: TGTGCCACCAGCAGAGGTTTAGCGGGGGGCACAGATACGCAGTATTTT. Encoded protein: CATSRGLAGGTDTQYF.

The rearrangement uses TRBV27 and TRBJ1-5, with D uncertain. Trimming removed 7 bases from V and 7 bases from J, with 23 bases in between. The CDR3 contains 16 residues. Germline V CDR1 and CDR2: MNHEY, SMNVEV (reference sequence). For the CDR3, the DNA is TGTGCCAGCAAGCCCTCTCCGGCCCAGCGGGAACAGCCCCAGCATTTT. Its protein is CASKPSPAQREQPQHF.

The chain has TRBV7-6 and TRBJ1-3; D not resolved. Germline CDR1 and CDR2: SGHVS and FNYEAQ. V lost 4 bases and J lost 4, with 14 bases in between. This CDR3 has 15 amino acids. CDR3: CASSYLDSPGNTIYF. The DNA for the CDR3 is TGTGCCAGCAGCTACCTGGACTCCCCAGGAAACACCATATATTTT.

The J gene is TRBJ2-5, the V gene TRBV11-3; 10 nucleotides agree with TRBD1. This CDR3 has 15 residues. Germline CDR1 SGHNT, CDR2 YENEEA. J lost 1 base, V lost 1 base, and 0 bases had no gene match. The DNA of the CDR3 is TGTGCCAGCAGCTTAGGGACAGGGGGCCAAGAGACCCAGTACTTC. Protein sequence: CASSLGTGGQETQYF.

The chain employs TRBV10-2 and TRBJ2-5; D might be TRBD1 (5 bases). This CDR3 has 14 amino acids. The V and J ends lost 8 bases and 0 bases respectively, with 13 bases between them. Germline CDR1 reads WSHSY; CDR2 reads SAAADI. CDR3 coding DNA: TGCGCCAGCGTCTCCCCGACAGACCAAGAGACCCAGTACTTC. Translating gives CASVSPTDQETQYF.

The chain recombines TRBV4-2 with TRBJ1-1; D call uncertain. Trimming shortened V by 5 bases and J by 3 bases, and 10 bases separated the two germline ends. The CDR3 contains 13 residues. The germline CDR1 and CDR2 sequences are LGHNA and YNFKEQ. The CDR3 sequence is CASSEVLYTEAFF. CDR3 coding DNA: TGTGCCAGCAGCGAAGTCCTTTACACTGAAGCTTTCTTT.

The J gene is TRBJ2-5, the V gene TRBV19, with 10 nucleotides matching TRBD2. Germline V gene lookup returns CDR1 LNHDA and CDR2 SQIVND (reference sequence). The CDR3 covers 16 residues. The J segment lost 5 bases and the V segment lost 6 bases, leaving 12 bases of the junction unmatched. DNA for the CDR3: TGTGCCAGTAGCGACCGAGCGGGAGGGCCTTGGGAGACCCAGTACTTC. This translates into CASSDRAGGPWETQYF.

The chain carries TRBV5-1 and TRBJ2-5; 9 positions agree with TRBD2. The CDR3 length is 15 residues. V shed 4 bases and J 5 bases; nucleotides not matched to a gene: 9. From germline, CDR1 is SGHRS and CDR2 YFSETQ. The CDR3 loop reads CASSPLLAGYETQYF. The CDR3 DNA reads TGCGCCAGCAGCCCACTTCTAGCGGGGTATGAGACCCAGTACTTC.

The chain is built from TRBV28 and TRBJ2-5; D gene uncertain. Germline V gene data show CDR1 as MDHEN and CDR2 as SYDVKM. CDR3 size: 14 residues. V dropped 6 bases and J dropped 1 base, with 12 bases sitting between them. In DNA form, the CDR3 reads TGTGCCAGCAGACTCTGGAGCAGCCAAGAGACCCAGTACTTC. It specifies CASRLWSSQETQYF.

This chain joins TRBV15 and TRBJ1-1; D possibly corresponds to TRBD1 (6 bases). V was trimmed by 4 bases and J by 0 bases, leaving 12 bases between them. The CDR3 runs 15 residues. Germline V gene lookup returns CDR1 LNHNV and CDR2 YYDKDF (reference sequence). CDR3 protein: CATSKPGQMNTEAFF. The CDR3 coding sequence is TGTGCCACCAGCAAGCCGGGACAAATGAACACTGAAGCTTTCTTT. Filled out from reference TRBV15 and TRBJ1-1, the complete variable domain reads DAMVIQNPRYQVTQFGKPVTLSCSQTLNHNVMYWYQQKSSQAPKLLFHYYDKDFNNEADTPDNFQSRRPNTSFCFLDIRSPGLGDTAMYLCATSKPGQMNTEAFFGQGTRLTVV.

The chain couples TRBV9 to TRBJ1-3, with D uncertain. Germline V gene data show CDR1 as SGDLS and CDR2 as YYNGEE. V dropped 0 bases and J dropped 2 bases, with 9 bases sitting between them. This CDR3 has 15 residues. CDR3 residues: CASSVEENPGNTIYF. In DNA, the CDR3 is TGTGCCAGCAGCGTAGAAGAGAACCCTGGAAACACCATATATTTT.